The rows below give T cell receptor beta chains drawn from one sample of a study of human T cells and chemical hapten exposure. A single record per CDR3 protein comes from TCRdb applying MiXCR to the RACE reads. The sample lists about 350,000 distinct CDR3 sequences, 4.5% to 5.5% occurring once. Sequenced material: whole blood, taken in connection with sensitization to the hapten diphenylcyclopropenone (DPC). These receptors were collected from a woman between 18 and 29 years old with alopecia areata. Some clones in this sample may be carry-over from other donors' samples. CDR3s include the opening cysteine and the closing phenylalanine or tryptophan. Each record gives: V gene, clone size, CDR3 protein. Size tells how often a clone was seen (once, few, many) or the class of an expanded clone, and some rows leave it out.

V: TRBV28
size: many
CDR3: CASSQSDLEGYTF

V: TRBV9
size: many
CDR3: CASSSGQGYQPQHF

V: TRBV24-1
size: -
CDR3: CATSGAGQETQYF

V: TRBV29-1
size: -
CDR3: CSAGDGINYGYTF

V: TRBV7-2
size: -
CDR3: CASSLYLGTDQPQHF

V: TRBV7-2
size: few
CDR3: CASHRAERAEAFF

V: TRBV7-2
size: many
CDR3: CASSLGQGGDSPLHF

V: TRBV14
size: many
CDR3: CASSPTPYGYTF

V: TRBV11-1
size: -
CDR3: CASSFGTGRVNTEAFF

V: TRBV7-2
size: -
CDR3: CASSSQSGGASETQYF

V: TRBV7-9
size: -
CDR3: CASSLAAGTASPLHF

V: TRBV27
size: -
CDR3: CASSLLGSFNTEAFF

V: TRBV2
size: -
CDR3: CASRRTGTGNSPLHF

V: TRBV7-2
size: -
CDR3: CASSRGTGSMNTEAFF

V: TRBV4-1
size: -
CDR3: CASSHPNLGGRVTEAFF

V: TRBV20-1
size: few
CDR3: CSARPYGTGSNQPQHF

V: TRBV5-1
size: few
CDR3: CASSSSRGGNTEAFF

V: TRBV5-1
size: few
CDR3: CATKADSSYNEQFF

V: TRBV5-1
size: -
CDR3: CASSSTVTWGRDEQYF

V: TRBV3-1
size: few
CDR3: CASSQDGQPQHF

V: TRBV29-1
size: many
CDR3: CSVDPGQGAWEQFF

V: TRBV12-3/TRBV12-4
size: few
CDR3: CASRGDKSGYEQYF

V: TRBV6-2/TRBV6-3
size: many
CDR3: CASSYPLAGSSYNEQFF

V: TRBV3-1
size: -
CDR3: CASRDTRSLPFYNEQFF

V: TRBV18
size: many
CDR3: CASSPGQSSNQPQHF

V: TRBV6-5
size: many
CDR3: CATVGTDTQYF

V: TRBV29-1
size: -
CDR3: CSVAGQGDLYGYTF

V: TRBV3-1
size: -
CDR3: CASSLPPGLGIYGYTF

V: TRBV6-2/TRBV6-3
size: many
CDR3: CASSRHPLAEYNEQFF